These 10 T cell receptor beta chains share one sample of origin, sequenced in a study of long-term antiretroviral therapy in people with HIV. Version v3.0 of the immunoSEQ assay ran at survey level. The method was immunoSEQ multiplex PCR; TCRdb's version includes in-frame clones alone and lacks a portion of them. The data hold about 22,000 clones, with roughly 84% observed a single time. Sequencing used unsorted PBMCs, obtained 0.1 years before starting antiretroviral therapy. The receptors stem from a young man with HIV.

This chain uses TRBV19 with TRBJ1-1; D is uncertain. The germline V gene encodes CDR1 LNHDA and CDR2 SQIVND (reference sequence). CDR3 size: 14 residues. The V end lost 6 bases, the J end lost 0 bases, and 11 bases lay between the germline ends. CDR3 loop: CASRSKQLNTEAFF. The DNA of the CDR3 is TGTGCCAGTAGGAGTAAACAGCTGAACACTGAAGCTTTCTTT.

The rearrangement links TRBV11-2 to TRBJ1-4, with TRBD1 identical over 9 bases. Germline loops: CDR1 SGHAT, CDR2 FQNNGV. This CDR3 region has 17 residues. Trimming at V came to 0 bases and at J to 2 bases, leaving 4 bases not matched to a gene. The CDR3, as DNA: TGTGCCAGCAGCTTAGAGGGACAGGGAGCGACTAATGAAAAACTGTTTTTT. Translating gives CASSLEGQGATNEKLFF.

This clone showed up just once. V is TRBV5-1 and J is TRBJ2-3; D is perhaps TRBD1 (5 bases). Per the germline V gene, CDR1 is SGHRS and CDR2 is YFSETQ. The CDR3 covers 15 residues. The V and J ends lost 0 bases and 5 bases respectively, with 13 bases between them. This CDR3 reads CASSLAGRVVDTQYF. In nucleotides, the CDR3 is TGCGCCAGCAGCTTGGCGGGCAGGGTGGTAGATACGCAGTATTTT.

A note on this clone: Mismatch with germline at one junction end may stem from a read error. The chain links TRBV6-1 to TRBJ2-4, with TRBD1 identical over 8 bases. The CDR3 runs 14 residues. Germline V CDR1 and CDR2: MNHNS, SASEGT. CDR3 loop: CASSRGATGEKHEF. The CDR3 nucleotides are TGTGCCAGCAGTCGTGGGGCGACAGGGGAGAAGCATGAATTC.

The V and J genes are TRBV9 and TRBJ1-2; perhaps TRBD1 as D (5 bases). The CDR3 totals 18 residues. CDR1 SGDLS and CDR2 YYNGEE come from the germline V gene. V gave up 0 bases and J gave up 2 bases, with 20 bases separating them. CDR3: CASSVDSNGAIKNYGYTF. CDR3 DNA sequence: TGTGCCAGCAGCGTAGATTCAAACGGGGCAATTAAGAACTATGGCTACACCTTC.

The chain has TRBV27 and TRBJ2-7, with a tentative D call TRBD2 (5 bases). The germline V gene has CDR1 MNHEY and CDR2 SMNVEV (reference sequence). The length of the CDR3 is 14 residues. V dropped 5 bases and J dropped 9 bases, with 20 bases sitting between them. In nucleotides, the CDR3 is TGTGCCAGCAGTCCCAGGAGTCTAGCTTCAGTGCAGTACTTC. Translating it yields CASSPRSLASVQYF.

Sample share makes this clone medium-sized. The sample has other DNA sequences that encode this CDR3 too. The chain is built from TRBV28 and TRBJ1-4; D gene ambiguous. This CDR3 comprises 14 residues. The germline V gene has CDR1 MDHEN and CDR2 SYDVKM. The ends were cut back, 5 bases at V and 0 bases at J, with 7 bases in the middle. The CDR3 reads CASSPASTNEKLFF. The CDR3 DNA follows: TGTGCCAGCAGTCCAGCCTCAACTAATGAAAAACTGTTTTTT.

DNA for the CDR3: TGTGCCATCAAAAACAGGGGGGAAGGTTCACCCCTCCACTTT. Its protein product is CAIKNRGEGSPLHF. This sequence joins TRBV10-3 and TRBJ1-6, with 8 nucleotides matching TRBD1. The CDR3 spans 14 residues. V lost 7 bases and J lost 9; bases outside the gene matches: 8. Germline lookup yields CDR1 ENHRY and CDR2 SYGVKD.

This clone was counted between two and nine times. V usage is TRBV9 and J usage is TRBJ1-5; 10 bases match TRBD1. J was trimmed by 7 bases and V by 4 bases; bases with no gene match: 5. The CDR3 extends over 14 amino acids. Germline CDR1 is SGDLS and CDR2 is YYNGEE. DNA for the CDR3: TGTGCCAGCAGCACAGGACAGGGGGGGCAGCCCCAGCATTTT. This encodes CASSTGQGGQPQHF.

This clone appeared a few times. The V and J genes are TRBV2 and TRBJ2-7; 7 bases line up with TRBD2. The ends lost 3 bases at V and 2 bases at J; junction bases unmatched: 7. The CDR3 covers 15 residues. Germline V CDR1 and CDR2: SNHLY, FYNNEI. The DNA of the CDR3 is TGTGCCAGCAGTGACCTCTTGGGGGGGACCTACGAGCAGTACTTC. Its protein product is CASSDLLGGTYEQYF.